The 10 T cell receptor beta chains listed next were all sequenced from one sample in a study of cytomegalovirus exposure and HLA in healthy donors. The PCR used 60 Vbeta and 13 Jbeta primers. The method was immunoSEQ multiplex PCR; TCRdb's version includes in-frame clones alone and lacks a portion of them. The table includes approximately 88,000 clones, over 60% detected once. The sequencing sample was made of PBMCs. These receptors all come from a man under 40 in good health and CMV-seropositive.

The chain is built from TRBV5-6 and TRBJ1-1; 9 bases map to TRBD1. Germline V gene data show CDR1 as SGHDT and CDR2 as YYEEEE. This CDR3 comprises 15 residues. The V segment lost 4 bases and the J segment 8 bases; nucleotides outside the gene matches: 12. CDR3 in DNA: TGTGCCAGCAGCGGGACAGGGAGAACCTATTACGAAGCTTTCTTT. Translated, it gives CASSGTGRTYYEAFF.

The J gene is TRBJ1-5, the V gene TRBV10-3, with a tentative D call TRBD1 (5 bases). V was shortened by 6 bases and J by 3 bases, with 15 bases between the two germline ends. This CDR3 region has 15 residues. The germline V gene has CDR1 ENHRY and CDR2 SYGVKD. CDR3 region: CAIRQALTFNQPQHF. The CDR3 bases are TGTGCCATCAGACAGGCCCTGACCTTCAATCAGCCCCAGCATTTT.

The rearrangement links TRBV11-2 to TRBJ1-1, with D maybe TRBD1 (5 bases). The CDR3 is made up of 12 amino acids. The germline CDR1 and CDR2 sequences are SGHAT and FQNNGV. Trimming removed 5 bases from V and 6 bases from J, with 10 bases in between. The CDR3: CASSTRVPEAFF. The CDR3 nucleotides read TGTGCCAGCAGCACCAGGGTCCCTGAAGCTTTCTTT.

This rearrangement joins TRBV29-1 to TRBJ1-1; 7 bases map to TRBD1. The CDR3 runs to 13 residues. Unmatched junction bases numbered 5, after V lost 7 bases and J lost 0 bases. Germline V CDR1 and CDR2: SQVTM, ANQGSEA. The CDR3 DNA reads TGCAGCGCCATGGGACAGTTGAACACTGAAGCTTTCTTT. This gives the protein CSAMGQLNTEAFF.

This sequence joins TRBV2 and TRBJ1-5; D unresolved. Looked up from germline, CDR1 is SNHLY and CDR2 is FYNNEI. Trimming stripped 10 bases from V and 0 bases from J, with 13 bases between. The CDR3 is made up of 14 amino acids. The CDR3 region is CATSGVYSNQPQHF. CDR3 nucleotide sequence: TGTGCCACCAGCGGGGTTTATAGCAATCAGCCCCAGCATTTT. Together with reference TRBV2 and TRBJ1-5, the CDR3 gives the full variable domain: EPEVTQTPSHQVTQMGQEVILRCVPISNHLYFYWYRQILGQKVEFLVSFYNNEISEKSEIFDDQFSVERPDGSNFTLKIRSTKLEDSAMYFCATSGVYSNQPQHFGDGTRLSIL.

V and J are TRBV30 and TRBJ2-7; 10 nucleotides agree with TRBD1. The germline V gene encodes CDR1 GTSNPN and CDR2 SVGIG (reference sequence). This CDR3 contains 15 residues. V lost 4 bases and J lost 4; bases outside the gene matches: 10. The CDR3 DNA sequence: TGTGCCTGGACTGACCGGGACAGGGGTTTTTACGAGCAGTACTTC. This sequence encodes CAWTDRDRGFYEQYF.

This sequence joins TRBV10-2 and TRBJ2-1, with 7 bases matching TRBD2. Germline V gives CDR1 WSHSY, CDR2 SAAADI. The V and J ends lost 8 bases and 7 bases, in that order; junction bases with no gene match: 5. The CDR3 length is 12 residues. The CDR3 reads CASRAGPNEQFF. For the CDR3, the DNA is TGCGCCAGCCGAGCGGGGCCGAATGAGCAGTTCTTC.

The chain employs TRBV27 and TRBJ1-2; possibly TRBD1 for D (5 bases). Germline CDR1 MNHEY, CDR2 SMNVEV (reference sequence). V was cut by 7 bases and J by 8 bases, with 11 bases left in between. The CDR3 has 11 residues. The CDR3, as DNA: TGTGCCAGCAAGGGGCGGTTCGGCTACACCTTC. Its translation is CASKGRFGYTF.

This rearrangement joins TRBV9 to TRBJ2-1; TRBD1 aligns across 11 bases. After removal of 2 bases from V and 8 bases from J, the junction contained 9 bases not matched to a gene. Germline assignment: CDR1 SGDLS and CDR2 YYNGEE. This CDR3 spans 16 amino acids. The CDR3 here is CASSVSRTGGGDEQFF. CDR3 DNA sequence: TGTGCCAGCAGCGTCTCCCGGACAGGGGGCGGCGATGAGCAGTTCTTC.

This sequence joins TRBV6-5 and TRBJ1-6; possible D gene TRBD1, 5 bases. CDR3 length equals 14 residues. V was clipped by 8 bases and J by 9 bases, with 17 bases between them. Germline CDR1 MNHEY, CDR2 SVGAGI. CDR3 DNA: TGTGCCAGCCTCTCCGGGTCCGGGGGTTCACCCCTCCACTTT. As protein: CASLSGSGGSPLHF.